This T cell receptor (beta chain) is from a study of T cells after yellow fever vaccination. General study points: Among primary-vaccination clones, most reappeared after the booster, at 95% to 96% for CD4 and more than 75% for CD8. Only a minor proportion of clonotypes was detected across both CD4 and CD8 compartments.

In the case of this clonotype: The antigen is undetermined.

V was shortened by 3 bases and J by 1 base, with 9 bases between the two germline ends. The CDR3 loop spans 14 amino acids. Germline-derived CDR1 and CDR2 are SEHNR and FQNEAQ (reference sequence). TCRdb independently ran MiXCR on the 5' RACE reads; one entry per CDR3 protein. The repertoire holds about 370,000 distinct CDR3 sequences, roughly 11% seen once, with more than 15% in the top ten. The input for sequencing was PBMCs, taken on the day of the first yellow fever vaccination. This chain links TRBV7-9 with TRBJ1-1; no clear D gene. The sequence derives from a man younger than 30 who received the YFV17D yellow fever vaccine. The CDR3 coding sequence is TGTGCCAGCAGCTTGTATATCGGGAACACTGAAGCTTTCTTT. This codes for CASSLYIGNTEAFF.